This passage covers 9 T cell receptor beta chains from one sample sequenced in a study of cytomegalovirus exposure and HLA in healthy donors. 13 Jbeta primers and 60 Vbeta primers were used for the PCR. Only in-frame clones appear in the TCRdb table, and some are missing; sequencing was by immunoSEQ multiplex PCR. The sample carries 200,000 or so clones, more than 75% recorded once. Sequencing was carried out using PBMCs. The receptor set was obtained from a girl less than two years old in good health and CMV-seronegative.

The CDR3 here is CASSLGRDVNTEAFF. As DNA, the CDR3 is TGTGCCAGCAGCTTGGGGCGGGATGTGAACACTGAAGCTTTCTTT. The rearrangement uses TRBV5-4 and TRBJ1-1; D is undetermined. The CDR3 extends over 15 amino acids. Trimming took off 0 bases at V and 0 bases at J, with 9 bases between the two ends. Per germline, CDR1 SGHNT and CDR2 YYREEE (reference sequence).

This clone was counted a few times. The chain links TRBV11-2 to TRBJ2-4; maybe TRBD1 (6 bases). This CDR3 has 13 residues. The germline V gene has CDR1 SGHAT and CDR2 FQNNGV. The germline V and J ends were trimmed by 2 bases and 7 bases, with 9 bases remaining between them. CDR3 in amino acids: CASSLSRGNIQYF. CDR3 DNA: TGTGCCAGCAGCTTAAGCAGGGGCAACATTCAGTACTTC.

This rearrangement joins TRBV4-1 to TRBJ1-3, with a possible D match to TRBD1 (6 bases). The CDR3 sequence is 18 residues long. Germline V gene sequence: CDR1 MGHRA, CDR2 YSYEKL. The V end lost 3 bases, the J end lost 1 base, and 19 bases lay between the germline ends. Written as DNA, the CDR3 is TGCGCCAGCAGCCACGGAAACCCAAACACAGGGTCTGGAAACACCATATATTTT. It encodes CASSHGNPNTGSGNTIYF.

The V gene is TRBV6-1, the J gene TRBJ1-5; TRBD1 agrees at 7 bases. V was clipped by 3 bases and J by 12 bases; unmatched bases: 2. The CDR3 sequence is 11 residues long. CDR1 is MNHNS and CDR2 is SASEGT in the germline V gene. The CDR3 DNA sequence: TGTGCCAGCAGTGAGACAGGGAGCCAGCATTTT. It codes for CASSETGSQHF.

This sequence joins TRBV5-4 and TRBJ1-2; 8 bases agree with TRBD1. V trimming: 1 base; J trimming: 8 bases; junction bases outside the gene matches: 7. The CDR3 covers 14 residues. Germline CDR1 is SGHNT and CDR2 is YYREEE (reference sequence). The CDR3 region is CASSLWQGARGYTF. The CDR3 DNA reads TGTGCCAGCAGCTTGTGGCAGGGGGCTCGCGGCTACACCTTC. Looking up the rest from reference TRBV5-4 and TRBJ1-2 gives the full variable domain: ETGVTQSPTHLIKTRGQQVTLRCSSQSGHNTVSWYQQALGQGPQFIFQYYREEENGRGNFPPRFSGLQFPNYSSELNVNALELDDSALYLCASSLWQGARGYTFGSGTRLTVV.

The chain uses TRBV7-2 and TRBJ2-1, with TRBD2 matching 8 bases. J gave up 4 bases and V 2 bases, and 10 bases lay outside the gene matches. Germline V gene sequence: CDR1 SGHTA, CDR2 FQGNSA. The CDR3 consists of 17 residues. CDR3 residues: CASSLWLIQRGYNEQFF. The CDR3 nucleotides are TGTGCCAGCAGCTTATGGTTGATCCAGCGGGGGTACAATGAGCAGTTCTTC.

The gene calls are TRBV5-4 and TRBJ1-1; possible D gene TRBD1, 6 bases. Trimming pared 4 bases from V and 5 bases from J, leaving 12 bases between. CDR3 length equals 13 residues. Per germline, CDR1 SGHNT and CDR2 YYREEE (reference sequence). The CDR3 reads CASSVTQGTEAFF. The CDR3 DNA sequence: TGTGCCAGCAGCGTAACACAGGGAACTGAAGCTTTCTTT.

The rearrangement uses TRBV5-6 and TRBJ1-5; D possibly corresponds to TRBD1 (5 bases). V was shortened by 0 bases and J by 5 bases, with 12 bases between the two germline ends. Germline V gene lookup returns CDR1 SGHDT and CDR2 YYEEEE. This CDR3 is built from 15 residues. The DNA of the CDR3 is TGTGCCAGCAGCTTGGGACAGCCCCCGGATCAGCCCCAGCATTTT. Protein: CASSLGQPPDQPQHF.

V gene TRBV4-1 combines with J gene TRBJ2-7, with 12 bases aligning to TRBD2. The trim removed 4 bases at V and 7 bases at J, leaving 5 bases unmatched. Germline CDR1 and CDR2: MGHRA and YSYEKL. CDR3 size: 14 residues. Here the CDR3 DNA reads TGCGCCAGCAGCCTCCCCGGACTAGCGGGAGAGCAGTACTTC. This sequence encodes CASSLPGLAGEQYF.